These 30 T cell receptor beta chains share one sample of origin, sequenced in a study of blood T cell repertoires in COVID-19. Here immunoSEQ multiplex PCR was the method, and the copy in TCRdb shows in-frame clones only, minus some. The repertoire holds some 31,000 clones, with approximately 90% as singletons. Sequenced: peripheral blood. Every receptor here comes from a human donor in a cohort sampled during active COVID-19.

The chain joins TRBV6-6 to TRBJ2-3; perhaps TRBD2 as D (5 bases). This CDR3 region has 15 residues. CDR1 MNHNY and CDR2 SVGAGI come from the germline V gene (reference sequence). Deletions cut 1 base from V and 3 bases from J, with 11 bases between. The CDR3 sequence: CASSYYGGLTDTQYF. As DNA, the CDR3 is TGTGCCAGCAGTTACTATGGCGGACTTACAGATACGCAGTATTTT.

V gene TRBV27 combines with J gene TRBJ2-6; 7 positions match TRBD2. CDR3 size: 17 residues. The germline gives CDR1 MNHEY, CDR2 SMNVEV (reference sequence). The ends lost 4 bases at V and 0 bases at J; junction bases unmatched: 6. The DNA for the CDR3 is TGTGCCAGCAGTTGGGGGGGACGACTCTCTGGGGCCAACGTCCTGACTTTC. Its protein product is CASSWGGRLSGANVLTF.

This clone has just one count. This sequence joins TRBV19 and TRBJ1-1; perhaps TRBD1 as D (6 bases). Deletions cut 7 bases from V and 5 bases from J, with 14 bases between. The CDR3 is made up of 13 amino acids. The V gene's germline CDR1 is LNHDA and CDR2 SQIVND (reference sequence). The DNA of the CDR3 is TGTGCCAGTAATAAGGGGGGGGAGACTGAAGCTTTCTTT. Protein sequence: CASNKGGETEAFF.

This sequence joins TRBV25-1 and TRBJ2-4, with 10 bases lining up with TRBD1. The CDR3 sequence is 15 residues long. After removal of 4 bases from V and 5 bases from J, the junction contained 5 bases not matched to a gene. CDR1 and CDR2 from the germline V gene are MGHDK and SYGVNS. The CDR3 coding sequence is TGTGCCAGCAGTGCTATTGGGACAGGGGAAAACATTCAGTACTTC. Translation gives CASSAIGTGENIQYF.

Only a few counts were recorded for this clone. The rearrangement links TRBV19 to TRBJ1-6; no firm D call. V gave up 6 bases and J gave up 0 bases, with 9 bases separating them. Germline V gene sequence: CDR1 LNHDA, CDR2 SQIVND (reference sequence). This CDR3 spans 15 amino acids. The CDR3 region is CASRRISSYNSPLHF. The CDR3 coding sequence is TGTGCCAGTAGGCGAATAAGCTCCTATAATTCACCCCTCCACTTT.

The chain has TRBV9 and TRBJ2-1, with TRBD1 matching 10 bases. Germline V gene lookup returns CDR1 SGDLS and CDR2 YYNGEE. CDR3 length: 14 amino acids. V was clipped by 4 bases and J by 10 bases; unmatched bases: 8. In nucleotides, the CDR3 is TGTGCCAGCAGCCCCTCGACAGGGGGCGTCGAGCAGTTCTTC. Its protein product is CASSPSTGGVEQFF.

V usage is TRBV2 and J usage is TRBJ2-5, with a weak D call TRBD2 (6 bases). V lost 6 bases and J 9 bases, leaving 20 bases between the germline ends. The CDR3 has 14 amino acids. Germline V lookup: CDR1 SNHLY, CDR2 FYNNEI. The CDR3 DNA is TGTGCCAGCAGCGGGGGTCAAGCGAAATGGGCCCAGTACTTC. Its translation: CASSGGQAKWAQYF.

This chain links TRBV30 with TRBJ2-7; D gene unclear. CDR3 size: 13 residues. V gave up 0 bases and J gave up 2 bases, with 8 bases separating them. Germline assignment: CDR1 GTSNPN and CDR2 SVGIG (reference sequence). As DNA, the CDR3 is TGTGCCTGGAGTGTAACCGCAGCCTACGAGCAGTACTTC. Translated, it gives CAWSVTAAYEQYF.

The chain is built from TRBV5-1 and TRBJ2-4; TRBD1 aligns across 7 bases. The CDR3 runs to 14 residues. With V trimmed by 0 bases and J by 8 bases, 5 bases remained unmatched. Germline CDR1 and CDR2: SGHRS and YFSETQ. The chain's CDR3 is CASSLGGGRDIQYF. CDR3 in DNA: TGCGCCAGCAGCTTGGGAGGGGGCCGAGACATTCAGTACTTC.

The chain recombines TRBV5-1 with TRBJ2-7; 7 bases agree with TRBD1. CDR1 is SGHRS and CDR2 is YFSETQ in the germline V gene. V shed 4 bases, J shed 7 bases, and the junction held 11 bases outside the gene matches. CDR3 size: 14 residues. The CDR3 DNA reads TGCGCCAGCAGCCCCCGACAGGGTCTGGGAGAGCAGTACTTC. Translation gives CASSPRQGLGEQYF.

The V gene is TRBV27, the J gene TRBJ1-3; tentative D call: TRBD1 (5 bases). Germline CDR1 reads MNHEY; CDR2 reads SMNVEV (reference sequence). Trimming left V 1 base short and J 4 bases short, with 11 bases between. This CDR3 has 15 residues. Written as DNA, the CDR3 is TGTGCCAGCAGTTTATGGGGGGGTCTCGGAAACACCATATATTTT. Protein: CASSLWGGLGNTIYF.

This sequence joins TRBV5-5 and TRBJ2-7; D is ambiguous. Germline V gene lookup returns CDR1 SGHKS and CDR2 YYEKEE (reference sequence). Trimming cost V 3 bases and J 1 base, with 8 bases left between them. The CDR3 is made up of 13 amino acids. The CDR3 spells CASSSPGSYEQYF. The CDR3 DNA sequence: TGTGCCAGCAGCTCCCCCGGGTCCTACGAGCAGTACTTC.

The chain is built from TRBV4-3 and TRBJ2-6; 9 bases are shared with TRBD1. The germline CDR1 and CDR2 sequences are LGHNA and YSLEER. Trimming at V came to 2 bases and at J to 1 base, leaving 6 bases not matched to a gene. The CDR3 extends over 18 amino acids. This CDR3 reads CASSQTDRGVSGANVLTF. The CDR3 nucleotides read TGCGCCAGCAGCCAAACAGACAGGGGGGTGTCTGGGGCCAACGTCCTGACTTTC.

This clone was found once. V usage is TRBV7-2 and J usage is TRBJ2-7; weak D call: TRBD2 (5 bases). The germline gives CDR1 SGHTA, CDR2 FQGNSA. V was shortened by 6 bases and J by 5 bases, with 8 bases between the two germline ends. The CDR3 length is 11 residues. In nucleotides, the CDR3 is TGTGCCAGCAGTGGAGCGGACGAGCAGTACTTC. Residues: CASSGADEQYF.

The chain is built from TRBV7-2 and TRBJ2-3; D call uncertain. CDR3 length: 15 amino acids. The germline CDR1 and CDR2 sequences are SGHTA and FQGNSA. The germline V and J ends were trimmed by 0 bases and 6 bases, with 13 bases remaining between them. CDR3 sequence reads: CASSLARFSLDTQYF. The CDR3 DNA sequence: TGTGCCAGCAGCTTAGCGCGTTTTAGTCTCGATACGCAGTATTTT.

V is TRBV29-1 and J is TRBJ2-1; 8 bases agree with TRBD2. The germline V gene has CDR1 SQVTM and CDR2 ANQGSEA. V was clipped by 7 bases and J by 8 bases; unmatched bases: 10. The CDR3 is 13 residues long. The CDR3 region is CSAREANADEQFF. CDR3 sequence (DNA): TGCAGCGCGCGGGAGGCGAATGCGGATGAGCAGTTCTTC.

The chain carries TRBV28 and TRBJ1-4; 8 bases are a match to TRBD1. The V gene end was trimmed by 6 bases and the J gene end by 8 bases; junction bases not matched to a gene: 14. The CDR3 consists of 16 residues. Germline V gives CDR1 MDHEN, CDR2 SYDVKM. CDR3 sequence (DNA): TGTGCCAGCAGAGAAGGACAGGGAGCCGGGAAGGAAAAACTGTTTTTT. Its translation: CASREGQGAGKEKLFF.

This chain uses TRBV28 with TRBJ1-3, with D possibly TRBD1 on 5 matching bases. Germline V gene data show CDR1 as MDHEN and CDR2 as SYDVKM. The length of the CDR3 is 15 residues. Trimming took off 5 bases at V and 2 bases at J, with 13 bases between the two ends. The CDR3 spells CASSLLTDPGNTIYF. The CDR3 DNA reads TGTGCCAGCAGTCTACTGACAGACCCTGGAAACACCATATATTTT.

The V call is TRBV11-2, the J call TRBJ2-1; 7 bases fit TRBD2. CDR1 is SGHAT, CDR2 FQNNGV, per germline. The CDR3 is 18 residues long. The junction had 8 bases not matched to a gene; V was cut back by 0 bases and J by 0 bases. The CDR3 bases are TGTGCCAGCAGCTTAGATCGGACTAGTTGGAGCTCCTACAATGAGCAGTTCTTC. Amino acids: CASSLDRTSWSSYNEQFF. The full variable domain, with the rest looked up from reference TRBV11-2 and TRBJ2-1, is EAGVAQSPRYKIIEKRQSVAFWCNPISGHATLYWYQQILGQGPKLLIQFQNNGVVDDSQLPKDRFSAERLKGVDSTLKIQPAKLEDSAVYLCASSLDRTSWSSYNEQFFGPGTRLTVL.

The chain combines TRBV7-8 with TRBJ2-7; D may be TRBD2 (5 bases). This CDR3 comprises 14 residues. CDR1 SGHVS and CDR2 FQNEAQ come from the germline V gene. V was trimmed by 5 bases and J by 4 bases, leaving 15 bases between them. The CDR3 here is CASSHTSLGYEQYF. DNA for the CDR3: TGTGCCAGCAGCCATACTAGTCTTGGGTACGAGCAGTACTTC. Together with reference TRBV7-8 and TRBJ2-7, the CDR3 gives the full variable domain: GAGVSQSPRYKVAKRGQDVALRCDPISGHVSLFWYQQALGQGPEFLTYFQNEAQLDKSGLPSDRFFAERPEGSVSTLKIQRTQQEDSAVYLCASSHTSLGYEQYFGPGTRLTVT.

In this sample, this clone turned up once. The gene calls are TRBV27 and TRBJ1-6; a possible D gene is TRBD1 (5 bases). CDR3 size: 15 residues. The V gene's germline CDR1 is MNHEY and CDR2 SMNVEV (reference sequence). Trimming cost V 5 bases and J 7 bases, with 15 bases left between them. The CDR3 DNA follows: TGTGCCAGCAGTCCCCCGGGGGGGTCCAATTCACCCCTCCACTTT. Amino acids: CASSPPGGSNSPLHF.

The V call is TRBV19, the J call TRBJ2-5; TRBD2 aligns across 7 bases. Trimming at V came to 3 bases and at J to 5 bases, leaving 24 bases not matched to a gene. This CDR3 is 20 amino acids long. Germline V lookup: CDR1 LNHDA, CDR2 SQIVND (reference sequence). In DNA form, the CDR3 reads TGTGCCAGTAGTATCCTACCTCCTCTTACGAGCGGGACGCCCCGGGAGACCCAGTACTTC. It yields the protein CASSILPPLTSGTPRETQYF.

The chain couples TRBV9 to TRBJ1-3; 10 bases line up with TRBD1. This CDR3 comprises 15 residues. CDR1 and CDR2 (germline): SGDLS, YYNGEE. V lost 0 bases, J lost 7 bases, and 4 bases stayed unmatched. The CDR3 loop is CASSVGSGQGNTIYF. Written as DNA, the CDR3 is TGTGCCAGCAGCGTAGGGTCGGGACAGGGGAACACCATATATTTT.

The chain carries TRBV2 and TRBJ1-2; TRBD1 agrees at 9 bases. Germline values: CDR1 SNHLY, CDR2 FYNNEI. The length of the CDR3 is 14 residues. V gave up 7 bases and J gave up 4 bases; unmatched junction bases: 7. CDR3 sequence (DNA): TGTGCCAGCAAAAAGCCGGGACAGGGCTATGGCTACACCTTC. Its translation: CASKKPGQGYGYTF. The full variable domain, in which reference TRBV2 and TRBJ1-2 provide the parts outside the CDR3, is EPEVTQTPSHQVTQMGQEVILRCVPISNHLYFYWYRQILGQKVEFLVSFYNNEISEKSEIFDDQFSVERPDGSNFTLKIRSTKLEDSAMYFCASKKPGQGYGYTFGSGTRLTVV.

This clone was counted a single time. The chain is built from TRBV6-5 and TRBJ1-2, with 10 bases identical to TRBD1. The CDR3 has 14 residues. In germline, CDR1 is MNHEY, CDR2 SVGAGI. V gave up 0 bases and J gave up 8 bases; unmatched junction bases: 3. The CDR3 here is CASSYSGTGAGYTF. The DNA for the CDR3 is TGTGCCAGCAGTTACTCCGGGACAGGGGCCGGCTACACCTTC.

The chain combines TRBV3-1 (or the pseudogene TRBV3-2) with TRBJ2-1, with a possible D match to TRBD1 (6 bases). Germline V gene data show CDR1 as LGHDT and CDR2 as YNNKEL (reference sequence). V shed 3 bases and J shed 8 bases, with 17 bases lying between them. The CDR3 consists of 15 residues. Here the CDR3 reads CASSQTGNSRDEQFF. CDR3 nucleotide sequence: TGTGCCAGCAGCCAGACAGGTAACTCACGGGATGAGCAGTTCTTC.

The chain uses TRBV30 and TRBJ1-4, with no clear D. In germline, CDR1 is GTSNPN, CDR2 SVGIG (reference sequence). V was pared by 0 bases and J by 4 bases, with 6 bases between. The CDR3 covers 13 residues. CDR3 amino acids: CAWSVHVNEKLFF. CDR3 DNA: TGTGCCTGGAGTGTACATGTTAATGAAAAACTGTTTTTT.

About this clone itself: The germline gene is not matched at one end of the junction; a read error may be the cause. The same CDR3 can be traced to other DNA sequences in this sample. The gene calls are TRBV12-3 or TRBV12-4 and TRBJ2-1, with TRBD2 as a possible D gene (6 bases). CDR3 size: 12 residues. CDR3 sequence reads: CASRERDNEQFF. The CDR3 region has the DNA TGTGCTAGCAGGGAGCGGGACAATGAGCAGTTCTTC.

The CDR3 bases are TGTGCCAGCAGCTTGCGCACTAGCGGGATCGACGAGCAGTACTTC. It translates to CASSLRTSGIDEQYF. The chain has TRBV5-6 and TRBJ2-7, with 10 bases fitting TRBD2. Germline CDR1 and CDR2: SGHDT and YYEEEE. Losses at the gene ends were 1 base for V and 5 bases for J; bases not matched to a gene: 6. This CDR3 has 15 residues.

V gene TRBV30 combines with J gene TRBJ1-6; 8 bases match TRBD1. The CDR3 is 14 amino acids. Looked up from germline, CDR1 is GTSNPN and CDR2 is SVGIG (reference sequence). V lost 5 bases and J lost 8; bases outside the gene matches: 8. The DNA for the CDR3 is TGTGCCTGGGGACAGGGACTGTCACATTCACCCCTCCACTTT. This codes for CAWGQGLSHSPLHF.